Listed below are T cell receptor beta chains from one sample, sequenced in a study of shared T cell receptors in the human thymus. Repertoires were generated with immunoSEQ multiplex PCR, while TCRdb's copy carries only in-frame clones and drops some. The sample comprises just under 550,000 clones, approximately 80% of which are singletons, and about 0.013% rests with the top ten. These sequences were also reported in another study, on human thymus T cells.

The specimen was thymocytes. These receptors were taken from a boy under three years old with a congenital heart defect. The CDR3 runs from the conserved cysteine through the conserved F or W. Each record gives: J gene, V gene, clone size, D gene, CDR3 DNA, CDR3 protein. A D gene is named only where the DNA matches it firmly. Clone size is not always given. Where it is, it says once, few, many or a class for expanded clones.

j_call: TRBJ2-7; v_call: TRBV5-1; clone_size: NA; d_call: TRBD2; cdr3_nt: TGCGCCAGCAGCTTGCCCCCGGCGGGACTAGCGGGAATAAAAGAGTCCTACGAGCAGTACTTC; cdr3_aa: CASSLPPAGLAGIKESYEQYF
j_call: TRBJ2-7; v_call: TRBV4-3; clone_size: NA; d_call: TRBD2; cdr3_nt: TGCGCCAGCAGCCAAGATCGTGGGCCAGGCCGGGAGGTCCCCTACGAGCAGTACTTC; cdr3_aa: CASSQDRGPGREVPYEQYF
j_call: TRBJ2-3; v_call: TRBV28; clone_size: NA; d_call: TRBD2; cdr3_nt: TGTGCCAGTCTCGGGGGGGCTGCCACAGATACGCAGTATTTT; cdr3_aa: CASLGGAATDTQYF
j_call: TRBJ1-1; v_call: TRBV7-2; clone_size: NA; d_call: TRBD1; cdr3_nt: TGTGCCAGCAGCTTCGGTCCGGGACAGGGGGGATTCTTT; cdr3_aa: CASSFGPGQGGFF
j_call: TRBJ2-1; v_call: TRBV5-1; clone_size: NA; d_call: TRBD2; cdr3_nt: TGCGCCAGCAGCTTGGAACTAGCGGGAGTTAGAGATGAGCAGTTCTTC; cdr3_aa: CASSLELAGVRDEQFF
j_call: TRBJ2-7; v_call: TRBV7-2; clone_size: once; d_call: TRBD2; cdr3_nt: TGTGCCAGCAGCTCTGCCGGGAGGTGGTACGAGCAGTACTTC; cdr3_aa: CASSSAGRWYEQYF
j_call: TRBJ1-3; v_call: TRBV27; clone_size: NA; d_call: TRBD1; cdr3_nt: TGTGCCAGCAGTAGACAGGGAGATGGAAACACCATATATTTT; cdr3_aa: CASSRQGDGNTIYF
j_call: TRBJ2-7; v_call: TRBV6-1; clone_size: NA; d_call: NA; cdr3_nt: TGTGCCAGCAGTGGGCGCGTACTAGCCCGGTCCCTTCACTACGAGCAGTACTTC; cdr3_aa: CASSGRVLARSLHYEQYF
j_call: TRBJ2-3; v_call: TRBV5-5; clone_size: NA; d_call: TRBD2; cdr3_nt: TGTGCCAGCAGCTTGGAAGGGACTAGCGGTTTAAGCACAGATACGCAGTATTTT; cdr3_aa: CASSLEGTSGLSTDTQYF
j_call: TRBJ1-2; v_call: TRBV30; clone_size: NA; d_call: TRBD1; cdr3_nt: TGTGCCTGGACCGGGACAGGTTATAACTATGGCTACACCTTC; cdr3_aa: CAWTGTGYNYGYTF
j_call: TRBJ2-5; v_call: TRBV9; clone_size: NA; d_call: TRBD1; cdr3_nt: TGTGCCAGCAGCGCCGGGACAGGGGGTGGAGAGACCCAGTACTTC; cdr3_aa: CASSAGTGGGETQYF
j_call: TRBJ1-2; v_call: TRBV27; clone_size: NA; d_call: TRBD1; cdr3_nt: TGTGCCAGCATCGAAAAGTGGGCCCGGGACAGGGGGCAAGATAGCTATGGCTACACCTTC; cdr3_aa: CASIEKWARDRGQDSYGYTF
j_call: TRBJ2-4; v_call: TRBV30; clone_size: NA; d_call: NA; cdr3_nt: TGTGCCTGGAGTTCCGGGACCCCCAGGGGCATTCAGTACTTC; cdr3_aa: CAWSSGTPRGIQYF
j_call: TRBJ1-1; v_call: TRBV29-1; clone_size: NA; d_call: NA; cdr3_nt: TGCAGCGTTGGCCGCGGCCCTGAAGCTTTCTTT; cdr3_aa: CSVGRGPEAFF
j_call: TRBJ2-1; v_call: TRBV11-2; clone_size: few; d_call: TRBD2; cdr3_nt: TGTGCCAGCAGCCCCCCCGGGACTAGCGGGCCTTACAATGAGCAGTTCTTC; cdr3_aa: CASSPPGTSGPYNEQFF
j_call: TRBJ1-1; v_call: TRBV11-3; clone_size: few; d_call: TRBD1; cdr3_nt: TGTGCCAGCAGCTCCCCGGGACAGCATTACACTGAAGCTTTCTTT; cdr3_aa: CASSSPGQHYTEAFF
j_call: TRBJ2-7; v_call: TRBV7-2; clone_size: NA; d_call: TRBD1; cdr3_nt: TGTGCCATGGACCCGGGACAGCGCCTTTGGCCCTACGAGCAGTACTTC; cdr3_aa: CAMDPGQRLWPYEQYF
j_call: TRBJ1-2; v_call: TRBV7-9; clone_size: NA; d_call: NA; cdr3_nt: TGTGCCAGCAGAAATCTTACTGGGGGGAGTGCCTTC; cdr3_aa: CASRNLTGGSAF
j_call: TRBJ2-7; v_call: TRBV4-3; clone_size: NA; d_call: TRBD2; cdr3_nt: TGCGCCAGCAGCCAAGATTGGGTAGCGGGAGGCGGCGAGCAGTACTTC; cdr3_aa: CASSQDWVAGGGEQYF
j_call: TRBJ1-1; v_call: TRBV14; clone_size: NA; d_call: NA; cdr3_nt: TGTGCCAGCAGCCAAAGACCAGACAGGCGGAACACTGAAGCTTTCTTT; cdr3_aa: CASSQRPDRRNTEAFF
j_call: TRBJ1-4; v_call: TRBV27; clone_size: NA; d_call: TRBD1; cdr3_nt: TGTGCCAGCAGTTTAAATCCTACAGGGGCAACTAATGAAAAACTGTTTTTT; cdr3_aa: CASSLNPTGATNEKLFF
j_call: TRBJ2-3; v_call: TRBV11-3; clone_size: NA; d_call: NA; cdr3_nt: TGTGCCAGCAGCTTAGTTTTAGCGGCTAGCACAGATACGCAGTATTTT; cdr3_aa: CASSLVLAASTDTQYF
j_call: TRBJ1-1; v_call: TRBV28; clone_size: NA; d_call: TRBD1; cdr3_nt: TGTGCCAGCAGCCGGACAGGCTCTGAAGCTTTCTTT; cdr3_aa: CASSRTGSEAFF
j_call: TRBJ1-4; v_call: TRBV27; clone_size: NA; d_call: NA; cdr3_nt: TGTGCCAGCAGTTTTGATTTCAGGGGTACTAATGAAAAACTGTTTTTT; cdr3_aa: CASSFDFRGTNEKLFF
j_call: TRBJ1-5; v_call: TRBV29-1; clone_size: NA; d_call: NA; cdr3_nt: TGCAGCGTTGAATTGGACTCCAAACAGCCCCAGCATTTT; cdr3_aa: CSVELDSKQPQHF
j_call: TRBJ2-1; v_call: TRBV7-3; clone_size: NA; d_call: NA; cdr3_nt: TGTGCCAGCAGCCCGAGAGGAAAGGGGGATGAGCAGTTCTTC; cdr3_aa: CASSPRGKGDEQFF
j_call: TRBJ2-7; v_call: TRBV4-3; clone_size: NA; d_call: TRBD1; cdr3_nt: TGCGCCAGCAGCCAAGATCCCGGACAGGGAAAGGACGAGCAGTACTTC; cdr3_aa: CASSQDPGQGKDEQYF
j_call: TRBJ2-7; v_call: TRBV27; clone_size: few; d_call: TRBD2; cdr3_nt: TGTGCCAGCAGTTTATCCCCGGGACTAGCGGGCTCCTACGAGCAGTACTTC; cdr3_aa: CASSLSPGLAGSYEQYF
j_call: TRBJ2-7; v_call: TRBV9; clone_size: NA; d_call: NA; cdr3_nt: TGTGCCAGCAGCTTCAAAGTCCGGGACGAGCAGTACTTC; cdr3_aa: CASSFKVRDEQYF
j_call: TRBJ2-1; v_call: TRBV4-3; clone_size: NA; d_call: NA; cdr3_nt: TGCGCCAGCAGCCAAGATTGCGGGGCAGCCTACAATGAGCAGTTCTTC; cdr3_aa: CASSQDCGAAYNEQFF
j_call: TRBJ2-2; v_call: TRBV9; clone_size: NA; d_call: TRBD2; cdr3_nt: TGTGCCAGCAGCCCTAGCGGGGTGGGCACCGGGGAGCTGTTTTTT; cdr3_aa: CASSPSGVGTGELFF
j_call: TRBJ2-7; v_call: TRBV9; clone_size: NA; d_call: NA; cdr3_nt: TGTGCCAGCAGCGTAGGAGGCTACGACTACGAGCAGTACTTC; cdr3_aa: CASSVGGYDYEQYF
j_call: TRBJ1-4; v_call: TRBV2; clone_size: few; d_call: TRBD1; cdr3_nt: TGTGCCAGCGGGACAGTCGTTGCAACTAATGAAAAACTGTTTTTT; cdr3_aa: CASGTVVATNEKLFF
j_call: TRBJ1-1; v_call: TRBV5-1; clone_size: NA; d_call: NA; cdr3_nt: TGCGCCAGCAGCTTTAATGGGGGGGACACTGAAGCTTTCTTT; cdr3_aa: CASSFNGGDTEAFF
j_call: TRBJ2-3; v_call: TRBV5-1; clone_size: NA; d_call: NA; cdr3_nt: TGCGCCAGCAGCTTGGCGGGAGATTACACAGATACGCAGTATTTT; cdr3_aa: CASSLAGDYTDTQYF